This T cell receptor (beta chain) was identified in a study of OX40 agonist ivuxolimab in advanced cancers. Study information: Clinicians treated patients with ivuxolimab, an agonistic anti-OX40 (CD134) antibody. Ivuxolimab was delivered to patients intravenously every 2 weeks at doses spanning 0.01 to 10 mg/kg. Earlier anti-PD-1, anti-PD-L1 or anti-CTLA-4 therapy was permitted; less than 50% had received some.

A note on this clone: Its antigen remains unidentified.

Study conclusions and caveats: Low normalized T-cell clonal expansion was additionally recorded for some nonresponders.

There are 12 residues in the CDR3. Trimming cost V 5 bases and J 6 bases, with 11 bases left between them. Germline V gives CDR1 SEHNR, CDR2 FQNEAQ (reference sequence). This table comes from immunoSEQ multiplex PCR, and its TCRdb copy is limited to in-frame clones, with some not included. The sample has 70,000 to 95,000 clones; around 90% are singletons. The receptor was isolated from an adult with an advanced solid tumor such as melanoma, head and neck, liver or kidney cancer. The chain links TRBV7-9 to TRBJ2-7, with D possibly being TRBD1 or TRBD2 (5 bases each). The sequencing used CD4+ or CD8+ T cells sorted from blood, collected in a trial of the OX40 agonist ivuxolimab. The CDR3 loop is CASSPGTLEQYF. CDR3 DNA sequence: TGTGCCAGCAGCCCCGGGACGCTCGAGCAGTACTTC. Looking up the rest from reference TRBV7-9 and TRBJ2-7 gives the full variable domain: DTGVSQNPRHKITKRGQNVTFRCDPISEHNRLYWYRQTLGQGPEFLTYFQNEAQLEKSRLLSDRFSAERPKGSFSTLEIQRTEQGDSAMYLCASSPGTLEQYFGPGTRLTVT.